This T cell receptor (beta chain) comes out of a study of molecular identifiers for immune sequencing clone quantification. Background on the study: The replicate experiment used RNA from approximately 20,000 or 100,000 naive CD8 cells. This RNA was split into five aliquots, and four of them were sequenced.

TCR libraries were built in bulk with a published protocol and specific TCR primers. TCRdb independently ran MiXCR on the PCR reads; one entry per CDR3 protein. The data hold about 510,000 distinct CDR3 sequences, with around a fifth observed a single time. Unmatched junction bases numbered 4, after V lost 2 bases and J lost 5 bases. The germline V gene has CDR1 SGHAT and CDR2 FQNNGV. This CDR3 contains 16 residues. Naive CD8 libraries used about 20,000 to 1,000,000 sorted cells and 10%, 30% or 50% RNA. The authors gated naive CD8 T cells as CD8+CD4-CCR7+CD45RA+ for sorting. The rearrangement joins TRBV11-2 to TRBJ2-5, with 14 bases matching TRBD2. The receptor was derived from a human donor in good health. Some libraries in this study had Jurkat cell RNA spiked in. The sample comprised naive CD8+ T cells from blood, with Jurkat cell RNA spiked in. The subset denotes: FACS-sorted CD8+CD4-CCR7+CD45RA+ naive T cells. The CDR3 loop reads CASSLPTSGGDETQYF. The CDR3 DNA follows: TGTGCCAGCAGCTTACCGACTAGCGGGGGGGATGAGACCCAGTACTTC.